The clone carrying this T cell receptor (beta chain) was seen a handful of times. Its antigen is still unknown. This record belongs to a study of T cells in Graves' hyperthyroidism and ophthalmopathy. Study results and caveats: Ophthalmopathy was separated from stable hyperthyroidism by a 13 V-J model. In the blood, most expanded thyroid clonotypes above 0.001 appeared as well. Ophthalmopathy, as predicted by the model, came a median 6.5 months after the prediction.

The CDR3 totals 15 residues. Germline CDR1 reads SGHNT; CDR2 reads YYREEE (reference sequence). The V and J ends lost 1 base and 4 bases respectively, with 9 bases between them. RNA transcripts served as the template for amplifying TCR beta CDR3 regions. First-round RT-PCR with HTBI primers amplified the TCR CDR3 region. MiXCR, applied by TCRdb to the multiplex PCR reads, yields one record per CDR3 protein. The sample holds about 530,000 distinct CDR3 sequences; 17% are singletons and the top ten take approximately 16%. The TCR originated in a woman aged 18-29 years with Graves' ophthalmopathy. This chain uses TRBV5-4 with TRBJ1-6; D is perhaps TRBD1 (5 bases). The sample was blood. CDR3 nucleotides: TGTGCCAGCAGCTTGCGGGGCCCATATAATTCACCCCTCCACTTT. Amino acids: CASSLRGPYNSPLHF.